This T cell receptor beta chain emerged from a study of blood T cell repertoires in COVID-19. Across the whole study: Samples of COVID-19 (acute and convalescent) were obtained from the United States, Italy and Spain. The cDNA or gDNA used as material had been derived from T cells, B-cell-depleted T cells, or PBMCs.

Per germline, CDR1 KGHSH and CDR2 LQKENI. V was trimmed by 0 bases and J by 10 bases, leaving 10 bases between them. This CDR3 is built from 13 residues. One Seattle source followed patients from active infection through their disease course. In the original workflow: It was from reference gene primer amplification that nucleated cell counts were estimated. Libraries were prepared by immunoSEQ multiplex PCR; TCRdb keeps only in-frame clonotypes and omits some of them. The V and J calls and clone size were taken over from that table, and D and trimming were inferred from the DNA. The sample contains some 270,000 clones, around 87% of which appear only once.

J is TRBJ2-1 and V is TRBV18; D may be TRBD2 (6 bases). The clonotype comes from an older woman with COVID-19, enrolled during active disease. Input material: peripheral blood. CDR3 sequence reads: CASSPPVADEQFF. The CDR3 coding sequence is TGTGCCAGCTCACCACCGGTAGCGGACGAGCAGTTCTTC.